This T cell receptor (beta chain) was identified during a study of blood T cells in healthy people across ages. The overall study: There was about one barcoded beta molecule captured by template switching per two T cells.

Sample-barcoded 5' priming and a J-beta primer mix drove a second PCR of 7 to 11 cycles. Each cDNA molecule, via a template-switch adaptor with 12 random nucleotides, was tagged. From each sample, at least 2.5 million paired-end reads containing CDR3 were obtained. MiXCR, applied by TCRdb to the 5' RACE reads, yields one record per CDR3 protein. The sample records under 750,000 distinct CDR3 sequences, around 50% being singletons. Germline V gene sequence: CDR1 MNHEY, CDR2 SVGEGT. The CDR3 runs 15 residues. Trimming cost V 5 bases and J 4 bases; bases outside gene matches: 7. Sequenced sample: blood. The source is a man of 80 years or more in good health. This chain links TRBV6-2 or TRBV6-3 with TRBJ1-5; TRBD1 matches at 8 bases. The CDR3 bases are TGTGCCAGCAGTCCCCCGGACAGGGTTAATCAGCCCCAGCATTTT. Protein product: CASSPPDRVNQPQHF.